These 22 T cell receptor beta chains were sequenced from one sample in a study of shared clonotypes between healthy human individuals. Method: immunoSEQ multiplex PCR; TCRdb's copy keeps in-frame clones and lacks some. The sample has 980,000 or so clones, around 80% seen once. The sequenced sample consisted of memory CD4+ T cells sorted from blood. Indicated subset: CD45RA-negative fraction. Source of these receptors: a man aged 18 to 29 in good health.

This chain joins TRBV5-4 and TRBJ1-1; D is unresolved. The germline V gene has CDR1 SGHNT and CDR2 YYREEE (reference sequence). There are 14 residues in the CDR3. V was pared by 5 bases and J by 4 bases, with 15 bases between. This chain's CDR3 is CASRTIGQPTEAFF. For the CDR3, the DNA is TGTGCCAGCAGGACCATAGGGCAGCCCACTGAAGCTTTCTTT. Full variable domain (outside the CDR3, taken from reference TRBV5-4 and TRBJ1-1): ETGVTQSPTHLIKTRGQQVTLRCSSQSGHNTVSWYQQALGQGPQFIFQYYREEENGRGNFPPRFSGLQFPNYSSELNVNALELDDSALYLCASRTIGQPTEAFFGQGTRLTVV.

The CDR3 reads CASSPTPGYEQYF. The CDR3 DNA is TGTGCCAGCTCACCCACACCGGGGTATGAGCAGTACTTC. The rearrangement uses TRBV18 and TRBJ2-7; D is perhaps TRBD2 (5 bases). The length of the CDR3 is 13 residues. Trimming took 3 bases from V and 7 from J, leaving 13 bases between them. The germline V gene has CDR1 KGHSH and CDR2 LQKENI.

J is TRBJ2-7 and V is TRBV6-6; TRBD1 might be the D (6 bases). V was pared by 0 bases and J by 5 bases, with 14 bases between. The CDR3 covers 15 residues. Germline-derived CDR1 and CDR2 are MNHNY and SVGAGI (reference sequence). CDR3 protein: CASSYSWGRPDEQYF. CDR3 coding DNA: TGTGCCAGCAGTTACTCTTGGGGGCGCCCTGACGAGCAGTACTTC.

The sample holds a few counts of this clone. V and J are TRBV7-2 and TRBJ1-2; D might be TRBD1 (6 bases). Trimming left V 2 bases short and J 4 bases short, with 23 bases between. The CDR3 extends over 18 amino acids. Germline loops: CDR1 SGHTA, CDR2 FQGNSA. CDR3 coding DNA: TGTGCCAGCAGCTTATGGGGTAAATTATCACAGGGTTCCTATGGCTACACCTTC. Translation gives CASSLWGKLSQGSYGYTF.

The rearrangement joins TRBV7-2 to TRBJ2-7, with TRBD1 matching over 8 bases. Per the germline V gene, CDR1 is SGHTA and CDR2 is FQGNSA. The CDR3 totals 11 residues. J gave up 13 bases and V 5 bases, and 7 bases lay outside the gene matches. In DNA, the CDR3 is TGTGCCAGCAGCACCACGGGACAGGTCTACTTC. Translated, it gives CASSTTGQVYF.

The genes are TRBV2 and TRBJ1-6; 7 bases are shared with TRBD1. The CDR3 has 13 amino acids. J was trimmed by 9 bases and V by 8 bases; bases with no gene match: 7. Per the germline V gene, CDR1 is SNHLY and CDR2 is FYNNEI. This chain's CDR3 is CASLDREGSPLHF. DNA for the CDR3: TGTGCCAGCCTAGACAGGGAGGGTTCACCCCTCCACTTT.

Only a few counts were recorded for this clone. In DNA form, the CDR3 reads TGTGCCTGGAGTGTAACGAAGGGAGGAAACACCATATATTTT. As protein: CAWSVTKGGNTIYF. The chain is built from TRBV30 and TRBJ1-3, with unresolved D. V gave up 0 bases and J gave up 4 bases, with 10 bases separating them. Germline V gene sequence: CDR1 GTSNPN, CDR2 SVGIG (reference sequence). The CDR3 totals 14 residues.

This clone was counted between two and nine times. V and J are TRBV7-8 and TRBJ2-1; D may be TRBD2 (6 bases). V gave up 3 bases and J gave up 4 bases, with 13 bases separating them. This CDR3 has 15 residues. The germline V gene has CDR1 SGHVS and CDR2 FQNEAQ. CDR3 coding DNA: TGTGCCAGCAGCTTCCGTTTCGGGAGTTACAATGAGCAGTTCTTC. It codes for CASSFRFGSYNEQFF.

V is TRBV6-6 and J is TRBJ1-1; 8 bases match TRBD1. The V gene's germline CDR1 is MNHNY and CDR2 SVGAGI (reference sequence). V was clipped by 2 bases and J by 0 bases; unmatched bases: 2. The CDR3 is made up of 15 amino acids. The CDR3 bases are TGTGCCAGCAGTTACCAGACAGGGGTGAACACTGAAGCTTTCTTT. Its translation is CASSYQTGVNTEAFF.

The chain carries TRBV7-2 and TRBJ1-4; 8 bases line up with TRBD1. V shed 1 base, J shed 7 bases, and the junction held 5 bases outside the gene matches. The CDR3 loop spans 15 amino acids. Germline V lookup: CDR1 SGHTA, CDR2 FQGNSA. For the CDR3, the DNA is TGTGCCAGCAGCTTAGGACAGGGGTACCTTGAAAAACTGTTTTTT. It codes for CASSLGQGYLEKLFF.

The chain has TRBV28 and TRBJ2-3; TRBD1 might be the D (6 bases). The CDR3 contains 16 residues. The ends were cut back, 8 bases at V and 5 bases at J, with 23 bases in the middle. CDR1 MDHEN and CDR2 SYDVKM come from the germline V gene. CDR3 DNA sequence: TGTGCCAGCCTGGGTACCGGGACACGGGGAAGAGATACGCAGTATTTT. It yields the protein CASLGTGTRGRDTQYF.

This clone appeared once. The chain combines TRBV7-2 with TRBJ1-4, with 7 bases aligning to TRBD1. Trimming cost V 2 bases and J 7 bases; bases outside gene matches: 7. Germline V gene lookup returns CDR1 SGHTA and CDR2 FQGNSA. The CDR3 sequence is 15 residues long. The CDR3 sequence: CASSLYTGAGEKLFF. In DNA form, the CDR3 reads TGTGCCAGCAGCTTATACACAGGGGCCGGTGAAAAACTGTTTTTT. Together with reference TRBV7-2 and TRBJ1-4, the CDR3 gives the full variable domain: GAGVSQSPSNKVTEKGKDVELRCDPISGHTALYWYRQSLGQGLEFLIYFQGNSAPDKSGLPSDRFSAERTGGSVSTLTIQRTQQEDSAVYLCASSLYTGAGEKLFFGSGTQLSVL.

Concerning this clone: This CDR3 is also generated by other DNA sequences in the sample. The rearrangement links TRBV2 to TRBJ2-5; no clear D gene. The CDR3 totals 10 residues. Between the trimmed V and J ends, which lost 3 bases and 5 bases, there was a span of 1 base. The germline CDR1 and CDR2 sequences are SNHLY and FYNNEI. This chain's CDR3 is CASSEETQYF. DNA for the CDR3: TGTGCCAGCAGTGAGGAGACCCAGTACTTC.

The chain is built from TRBV15 and TRBJ1-5; 11 nucleotides line up with TRBD1. The CDR3 contains 17 residues. J was trimmed by 5 bases and V by 1 base; bases with no gene match: 7. CDR1 and CDR2 from the germline V gene are LNHNV and YYDKDF (reference sequence). DNA for the CDR3: TGTGCCACCAGCAGAGTACGGGGACAGGGGGTGGATCAGCCCCAGCATTTT. Its protein is CATSRVRGQGVDQPQHF.

This clone turned up a few times. A much more abundant neighbour one base away suggests this may be a read error. Other nucleotide sequences in the sample specify the same CDR3. The CDR3 region is CASRVNTEAFF. CDR3 DNA sequence: TGTGCCAGCAGAGTGAACACTGAAGCTTTCTTT. The chain joins TRBV28 to TRBJ1-1, with no clear D. The CDR3 totals 11 residues. Germline CDR1 reads MDHEN; CDR2 reads SYDVKM. Trimming removed 6 bases from V and 0 bases from J, with 2 bases in between.

The chain combines TRBV27 with TRBJ2-7; D possibly uses TRBD1 or TRBD2 (6 bases each). The CDR3 consists of 15 residues. The V gene lost 8 bases and the J gene lost 0 bases, with 17 bases spanning the gap. Germline assignment: CDR1 MNHEY and CDR2 SMNVEV (reference sequence). CDR3 nucleotide sequence: TGTGCCAGCCAGTTCGGGGGCCACGTCTCCTACGAGCAGTACTTC. The encoded protein is CASQFGGHVSYEQYF.

J is TRBJ1-6 and V is TRBV7-8; D is unclear. The CDR3 covers 16 residues. Germline V CDR1 and CDR2: SGHVS, FQNEAQ. The ends were cut back, 5 bases at V and 0 bases at J, with 11 bases in the middle. DNA for the CDR3: TGTGCCAGCAGCACCAGTGTGACCTCCTATAATTCACCCCTCCACTTT. This encodes CASSTSVTSYNSPLHF.

The J gene is TRBJ1-1, the V gene TRBV10-2; TRBD1 matches at 9 bases. The CDR3 runs to 16 residues. V was pared by 3 bases and J by 1 base, with 6 bases of the junction left unmatched. Germline V gene lookup returns CDR1 WSHSY and CDR2 SAAADI. The CDR3 protein is CASSDGTGMENTEAFF. CDR3 in DNA: TGCGCCAGCAGTGACGGGACAGGGATGGAGAACACTGAAGCTTTCTTT.

The chain combines TRBV18 with TRBJ1-4; unclear D gene. Germline V gene data show CDR1 as KGHSH and CDR2 as LQKENI. Trimming shortened V by 2 bases and J by 8 bases, and 9 bases separated the two germline ends. The CDR3 covers 13 residues. CDR3 DNA sequence: TGTGCCAGCTCACCAACCCTAGAGGAAAAACTGTTTTTT. Its translation: CASSPTLEEKLFF.

V is TRBV5-1 and J is TRBJ2-1; D ambiguous. Germline V CDR1 and CDR2: SGHRS, YFSETQ. Deletions cut 0 bases from V and 10 bases from J, with 11 bases between. The CDR3 is 13 amino acids. The CDR3 coding sequence is TGCGCCAGCAGCTTGGCCGTCTCTAGGGAGCAGTTCTTC. It yields the protein CASSLAVSREQFF.

This clone came up once. This chain links TRBV2 with TRBJ2-2; D call uncertain. The CDR3 covers 14 residues. V gave up 3 bases and J gave up 1 base, with 6 bases separating them. CDR1 is SNHLY and CDR2 is FYNNEI in the germline V gene. The CDR3 region is CASSDNENTGELFF. CDR3 DNA: TGTGCCAGCAGTGATAATGAGAACACCGGGGAGCTGTTTTTT.

The rearrangement joins TRBV5-4 to TRBJ2-1; a possible D gene is TRBD1 (6 bases). The CDR3 spans 16 residues. Looked up from germline, CDR1 is SGHNT and CDR2 is YYREEE (reference sequence). The V and J ends lost 3 bases and 5 bases respectively, with 18 bases between them. The CDR3 nucleotides read TGTGCCAGCAGCTGGGACATAGCGAGCGGACACAATGAGCAGTTCTTC. This sequence encodes CASSWDIASGHNEQFF.